This T cell receptor (beta chain) was found in a study of T cells in Graves' hyperthyroidism and ophthalmopathy. Amplification targeted TCR beta CDR3 regions from RNA transcripts. The study used the HTBI primer set for a first-round RT-PCR of the TCR CDR3. TCRdb reprocessed the multiplex PCR reads via MiXCR and lists one record per CDR3 protein. This table holds under 350,000 distinct CDR3 sequences, roughly an eighth found once. Germline-derived CDR1 and CDR2 are PRHDT and FYEKMQ (reference sequence). Losses at the gene ends were 5 bases for V and 3 bases for J; bases not matched to a gene: 7. The CDR3 spans 15 residues. This clonotype has just a few counts.

The TCR sequence derives from a woman in her forties with Graves' hyperthyroidism. The sequencing sample was made of blood. J is TRBJ2-7 and V is TRBV13; 10 nucleotides line up with TRBD1. The CDR3: CASSPRQGAIYEQYF. CDR3 nucleotide sequence: TGTGCCAGCAGCCCCCGACAGGGGGCAATCTACGAGCAGTACTTC.